The entry below describes one T cell receptor beta chain. The CDR3 loop spans 16 amino acids. V shed 4 bases and J 8 bases; nucleotides not matched to a gene: 11. Germline V gene sequence: CDR1 LNHDA, CDR2 SQIVND (reference sequence). The sample belongs to a study of blood T cell repertoires in COVID-19. On the study more broadly: The United States, Italy and Spain provided the acute and convalescent COVID-19 samples. Nucleic acid was either cDNA or gDNA, and it came from T cells, B-cell-depleted T cells, or PBMCs.

Study processing details: The authors estimated nucleated cell counts from reference gene primer amplification. This table comes from immunoSEQ multiplex PCR, and its TCRdb copy is limited to in-frame clones, with some not included. From that table come the V and J calls and clone size; the DNA was used to work out D and trimming. This table has around 190,000 clones, roughly 84% appearing once. The V gene is TRBV19, the J gene TRBJ2-1; 10 nucleotides line up with TRBD2. The sequence came from a human donor in a cohort sampled during active COVID-19. Sequences were obtained from peripheral blood. The CDR3 reads CASSTPSSGRTHEQFF. In DNA, the CDR3 is TGTGCCAGTAGTACCCCGTCTAGCGGGAGAACCCATGAGCAGTTCTTC.